This T cell receptor beta chain derives from a study of blood T cell repertoires in COVID-19. Study details: From T cells, B-cell-depleted T cells, or PBMCs came the material, which was cDNA or gDNA.

CDR1 is SNHLY and CDR2 is FYNNEI in the germline V gene. CDR3 size: 14 residues. V dropped 5 bases and J dropped 5 bases, with 13 bases sitting between them. Participant ages covered roughly 18 to 89 years across 24 US areas. Cohorts were determined from participant-reported clinical history. Cohort 3 recovery required two negative PCRs, clearance, or symptom resolution. Here immunoSEQ multiplex PCR was the method, and the copy in TCRdb shows in-frame clones only, minus some. The data contain hundreds of thousands of clones, around 86% of them singletons. The rearrangement links TRBV2 to TRBJ1-5; TRBD1 might be the D (5 bases). The receptor comes from a man between 60 and 75 years old who had recovered from COVID-19. Sample: PBMCs or T cells enriched from blood (not recorded which). CDR3 amino acids: CASSFGGGDQPQHF. The DNA of the CDR3 is TGTGCCAGCAGTTTCGGTGGGGGGGATCAGCCCCAGCATTTT. The entire variable domain, with the rest obtained from reference TRBV2 and TRBJ1-5, is as follows: EPEVTQTPSHQVTQMGQEVILRCVPISNHLYFYWYRQILGQKVEFLVSFYNNEISEKSEIFDDQFSVERPDGSNFTLKIRSTKLEDSAMYFCASSFGGGDQPQHFGDGTRLSIL.